The 21 T cell receptor beta chains below all came from one sample that was sequenced in a study of immune heterogeneity within non-small cell lung tumors (dated by TCRdb to 2016 to 2018). The TCR template was genomic DNA extracted from bulk tumor tissue, and 450 to 750 ng of gDNA was amplified for each sample. During surgery, multiple biopsies were taken from each primary tumor and placed as far apart as possible within the tumor mass. The study cohort was described as untreated, and the patients were newly diagnosed NSCLC cases having curative surgery. Reads for this sample came from a HiSeq X Ten. The TCR beta CDR3 region was amplified with a multiplex PCR system whose first round ran for roughly 11 cycles using 32 V-gene forward primers and 13 J-gene reverse primers. TCRdb cleaned the public reads at Q25 with fastp, built clones with MiXCR and kept in-frame beta chains. Every distinct CDR3 protein forms one entry, paired with its most common genes and DNA. The table for this sample lists tens of thousands of distinct CDR3 sequences; 27% of them were counted only once. The ten top clones hold around 3.8% of the sample.

Sequences were obtained from lung tumor tissue. Every receptor here comes from a middle-aged man with non-small cell lung cancer.

This clonotype has a handful of counts. The chain joins TRBV20-1 to TRBJ2-2, with 9 bases lining up with TRBD1. V lost 6 bases, J lost 4 bases, and 3 bases stayed unmatched. Germline CDR1 reads DFQATT; CDR2 reads SNEGSKA (reference sequence). CDR3 length: 13 amino acids. CDR3 in DNA: TGCAGTGCCATGGGACAGGGCACCGGGGAGCTGTTTTTT. As protein: CSAMGQGTGELFF.

About this clonotype: The junction departs from the called germline gene at one end, perhaps through a read error. V gene TRBV5-6 combines with J gene TRBJ1-2; the D is unclear. The CDR3 has 16 residues. From germline, CDR1 is SGHDT and CDR2 YYEEEE. DNA of the CDR3: TGTGCCAGCAGCTTCGTACCTACCAATTATAACTATGGCTACAACTTC. This encodes CASSFVPTNYNYGYNF.

This clonotype is termed medium-sized. The rearrangement links TRBV7-2 to TRBJ1-5; D uncertain. Germline CDR1 and CDR2: SGHTA and FQGNSA. The ends were cut back, 2 bases at V and 5 bases at J, with 4 bases in the middle. The CDR3 runs to 12 residues. The CDR3 spells CASSLTDQPQHF. Here the CDR3 DNA reads TGTGCCAGCAGCTTAACTGATCAGCCCCAGCATTTT. Using reference TRBV7-2 and TRBJ1-5 for the parts outside the CDR3, the full variable domain is GAGVSQSPSNKVTEKGKDVELRCDPISGHTALYWYRQSLGQGLEFLIYFQGNSAPDKSGLPSDRFSAERTGGSVSTLTIQRTQQEDSAVYLCASSLTDQPQHFGDGTRLSIL.

Points on this clonotype: One base away lies a much larger clone, so this may be a sequencing read error. The chain is built from TRBV2 and TRBJ2-3; 10 positions match TRBD2. CDR1 SNHLY and CDR2 FYNNEI come from the germline V gene. With 7 bases clipped from V and 7 bases from J, the junction kept 11 bases outside the gene matches. This CDR3 has 15 amino acids. CDR3 nucleotide sequence: TGTGCCAGCACCCCCCTAGCGGGAGCCCCCTATACGCAGTATTTT. Translation gives CASTPLAGAPYTQYF.

This clonotype came up many times. V is TRBV7-2 and J is TRBJ1-5, with 8 positions matching TRBD1. Germline V gene sequence: CDR1 SGHTA, CDR2 FQGNSA. The CDR3 contains 15 residues. V lost 1 base, J lost 5 bases, and 4 bases stayed unmatched. The CDR3 loop reads CASSLDRTGHQPQHF. The DNA of the CDR3 is TGTGCCAGCAGCTTAGATAGGACAGGGCATCAGCCCCAGCATTTT.

This clonotype was detected a few times. The chain has TRBV24-1 and TRBJ2-5, with a weak D call TRBD2 (6 bases). V gave up 9 bases and J gave up 0 bases, with 16 bases separating them. This CDR3 comprises 15 residues. CDR1 and CDR2 (germline): KGHDR, SFDVKD. CDR3 DNA sequence: TGTGCCACCCAGGAGTCTGCTAGCGACCAAGAGACCCAGTACTTC. Translation gives CATQESASDQETQYF.

A word on this clonotype: A read error is possible here, since a much larger clone lies one base away. The V and J genes are TRBV7-9 and TRBJ1-2, with D possibly matching TRBD1 (6 bases). Germline V gives CDR1 SEHNR, CDR2 FQNEAQ (reference sequence). The CDR3 runs to 16 residues. Written as DNA, the CDR3 is TGTGTCAGCAGCTTTACCCCCACAGGGACTAACTATGGCTACACCTTC. It yields the protein CVSSFTPTGTNYGYTF.

The chain links TRBV6-1 to TRBJ2-2, with D maybe TRBD1 (6 bases). Germline values: CDR1 MNHNS, CDR2 SASEGT. V gave up 6 bases and J gave up 6 bases, with 14 bases separating them. The CDR3 is 14 amino acids. CDR3 DNA sequence: TGTGCCAGCAGCCTACAGGGTCGTGCCGGGGAGCTGTTTTTT. Protein sequence: CASSLQGRAGELFF.

V usage is TRBV14 and J usage is TRBJ2-3; TRBD1 matches 7 bases. V was clipped by 4 bases and J by 4 bases; unmatched bases: 11. This CDR3 region has 16 residues. Germline-derived CDR1 and CDR2 are SGHDN and FVKESK. CDR3 amino acids: CASSRRQGLSPDTQYF. In DNA form, the CDR3 reads TGTGCCAGCAGCCGTCGACAGGGTCTTAGTCCAGATACGCAGTATTTT.

As regards this clonotype: It may be a read error: a sequence one base away is much more abundant. This chain connects TRBV7-8 to TRBJ1-1; weak D call: TRBD1 (5 bases). Germline V gene sequence: CDR1 SGHVS, CDR2 FQNEAQ. CDR3 length: 15 amino acids. CDR3 protein: CASSDRDGGGTEALF. DNA of the CDR3: TGTGCCAGCAGCGATCGGGACGGTGGGGGAACTGAAGCTCTCTTT. Variable domain in full (rest from reference TRBV7-8 and TRBJ1-1): GAGVSQSPRYKVAKRGQDVALRCDPISGHVSLFWYQQALGQGPEFLTYFQNEAQLDKSGLPSDRFFAERPEGSVSTLKIQRTQQEDSAVYLCASSDRDGGGTEALFGQGTRLTVV.

This clonotype is a singleton in its sample. Being one base from a much bigger clone, this may be a read error. The chain combines TRBV15 with TRBJ2-7, with 7 bases identical to TRBD1. CDR3 length equals 15 residues. Per the germline V gene, CDR1 is LNHNV and CDR2 is YYDKDF (reference sequence). The CDR3 protein is CTTSRDRAEHYEQYF. The CDR3 region has the DNA TGTACCACCAGCAGAGACAGGGCCGAGCACTACGAGCAGTACTTC. Variable domain in full (rest from reference TRBV15 and TRBJ2-7): DAMVIQNPRYQVTQFGKPVTLSCSQTLNHNVMYWYQQKSSQAPKLLFHYYDKDFNNEADTPDNFQSRRPNTSFCFLDIRSPGLGDTAMYLCTTSRDRAEHYEQYFGPGTRLTVT.

On this clonotype itself: A much larger clone lies one base from this, so it may be a read error. This rearrangement joins TRBV2 to TRBJ1-2; D ambiguous. Germline V gene sequence: CDR1 SNHLY, CDR2 FYNNEI. CDR3 size: 13 residues. CDR3 nucleotide sequence: TGTACCAGCACTGGAGCCTGGAACTATGGCTACACCTTC. It is translated as CTSTGAWNYGYTF.

This clonotype was seen at least ten times. The genes are TRBV5-1 and TRBJ1-5, with 12 bases fitting TRBD1. The germline V gene encodes CDR1 SGHRS and CDR2 YFSETQ. V shed 3 bases and J 10 bases; nucleotides not matched to a gene: 8. CDR3 size: 15 residues. CDR3 sequence: CASSSTGQGAEPQHF. The CDR3 bases are TGCGCCAGCAGCTCGACGGGACAGGGGGCGGAACCCCAGCATTTT.

This clonotype was detected ten times or more. The chain links TRBV6-1 to TRBJ2-7, with 7 bases matching TRBD2. Germline CDR1 is MNHNS and CDR2 is SASEGT. This CDR3 spans 14 amino acids. J was trimmed by 2 bases and V by 5 bases; bases with no gene match: 6. The CDR3 sequence: CASSSQREAYEQYF. The DNA of the CDR3 is TGTGCCAGCAGTTCCCAGCGGGAAGCCTACGAGCAGTACTTC.

This clonotype was recorded a few times. V usage is TRBV6-2 or TRBV6-3 and J usage is TRBJ1-2; D not certain. From germline, CDR1 is MNHEY and CDR2 SVGEGT. This CDR3 region has 14 residues. Trimming shortened V by 2 bases and J by 7 bases, and 14 bases separated the two germline ends. CDR3 amino acids: CASSYAIKLRGYTF. In DNA form, the CDR3 reads TGTGCCAGCAGTTACGCAATCAAGTTGCGTGGCTACACCTTC.

This clonotype was observed a handful of times. At one end the junction does not follow the germline gene, possibly because of a read error. The rearrangement uses TRBV6-4 and TRBJ2-2, with 7 positions matching TRBD2. Germline V lookup: CDR1 MRHNA, CDR2 SNTAGT. There are 15 residues in the CDR3. CDR3 protein: CAGSPQPAGAGELFF. The CDR3 nucleotides read TGTGCCGGCAGCCCACAGCCGGCGGGGGCCGGGGAGCTGTTTTTT.

Sample share makes this clonotype medium-sized. V is TRBV12-3 or TRBV12-4 and J is TRBJ2-1; possibly TRBD1 or TRBD2 for D (5 bases each). V gave up 4 bases and J gave up 12 bases, with 10 bases separating them. This CDR3 spans 11 amino acids. The CDR3 nucleotides are TGTGCCAGCAGTTCCGGGACCACGCAGTTCTTC. Protein product: CASSSGTTQFF.

This clonotype has more than one count but fewer than ten. The J gene is TRBJ2-5, the V gene TRBV12-3 or TRBV12-4; TRBD1 matches 8 bases. This CDR3 has 16 amino acids. Trimming took 2 bases from V and 3 from J; bases not matched to a gene: 8. CDR3: CASSLRTGSYKETQYF. The CDR3 DNA reads as TGTGCCAGCAGTTTAAGGACAGGGTCGTACAAAGAGACCCAGTACTTC.

Notes on this clonotype: This sequence may be a read error, since a much larger clone differs from it by one base. V gene TRBV2 combines with J gene TRBJ1-5; 7 nucleotides align to TRBD1. The CDR3 is 15 amino acids. Germline assignment: CDR1 SNHLY and CDR2 FYNNEI. Unmatched junction bases numbered 14, after V lost 9 bases and J lost 6 bases. The CDR3 protein is CARSSLTGSGQPQHF. The CDR3, as DNA: TGTGCCAGAAGTTCTCTGACAGGGAGTGGTCAGCCCCAGCATTTT.

Relative to its sample, this clonotype is medium-sized. V gene TRBV11-3 combines with J gene TRBJ2-7; TRBD2 is a possible D gene (5 bases). Germline CDR1 SGHNT, CDR2 YENEEA. V was clipped by 0 bases and J by 5 bases, with 8 bases between them. The CDR3 consists of 13 residues. The CDR3 nucleotides are TGTGCCAGCAGCTTAGAGGCGGGCCACGAGCAGTACTTC. Translating gives CASSLEAGHEQYF.

This clonotype rates as medium-sized. The chain joins TRBV6-5 to TRBJ1-6; possible D gene TRBD1, 5 bases. CDR1 MNHEY and CDR2 SVGAGI come from the germline V gene. V was cut by 0 bases and J by 10 bases, with 22 bases left in between. The CDR3 sequence is 18 residues long. The chain's CDR3 is CASSYSIGPGAGESPLHF. DNA of the CDR3: TGTGCCAGCAGTTACTCGATCGGCCCCGGGGCGGGAGAATCACCCCTCCACTTT.